Sequencing of this TCR beta chain was carried out in a study of patients and donors after allogeneic stem cell transplantation. V lost 4 bases, J lost 1 base, and 16 bases lay in between. CDR3 length: 16 amino acids. Germline V gives CDR1 SGHTA, CDR2 FQGNSA. TCRdb passed the RT-PCR reads through MiXCR, listing each CDR3 protein once. The profile shows 150,000 or so distinct CDR3 sequences, 24% of them singletons. The J gene is TRBJ1-1, the V gene TRBV7-2; D is unresolved. This receptor was identified in a human donor who was either an allogeneic HSCT recipient or a stem cell or donor lymphocyte infusion donor (not recorded which). It is not recorded whose cells these are; they may come from a transplant donor. Sample: blood, either unsorted or a sorted T cell fraction (not recorded which). Here the CDR3 DNA reads TGTGCCAGCAGCTATCACGGGCGGGCTTGGAACACTGAAGCTTTCTTT. It is translated as CASSYHGRAWNTEAFF.